Shown below are 11 T cell receptor beta chains from a single sample sequenced in a study of identifying expanded T cells in peripheral blood. This table comes from immunoSEQ multiplex PCR, and its TCRdb copy is limited to in-frame clones, with some not included. The sample carries about 47,000 clones, approximately 86% recorded once. What was sequenced was blood. These receptors all stem from a person aged 18 to 70 in good health.

CDR3 sequence reads: CSVETGVAYEQYF. The CDR3 DNA reads as TGCAGCGTTGAGACAGGGGTGGCCTACGAGCAGTACTTC. V gene TRBV29-1 combines with J gene TRBJ2-7, with 8 nucleotides matching TRBD1. Trimming took 3 bases from V and 2 from J; bases not matched to a gene: 3. CDR1 and CDR2 (germline): SQVTM, ANQGSEA. The CDR3 extends over 13 amino acids.

The CDR3 DNA reads TGCAGCGTTGCCGGGACTAGCGGGGGGGCCCTCTTAGTGAATGAGCAGTTCTTC. The encoded protein is CSVAGTSGGALLVNEQFF. The gene calls are TRBV29-1 and TRBJ2-1, with TRBD2 identical over 16 bases. The CDR3 contains 18 residues. Germline CDR1 and CDR2: SQVTM and ANQGSEA. V was clipped by 4 bases and J by 7 bases; unmatched bases: 13.

The chain is built from TRBV9 and TRBJ1-1; D is undetermined. The ends were cut back, 6 bases at V and 4 bases at J, with 19 bases in the middle. CDR1 is SGDLS, CDR2 YYNGEE, per germline. The CDR3 consists of 15 residues. The chain's CDR3 is CASTQDGVGGTEAFF. CDR3 nucleotides: TGTGCCAGCACCCAAGACGGGGTAGGTGGCACTGAAGCTTTCTTT.

This chain connects TRBV10-2 to TRBJ2-5; no definite D call. Trimming removed 6 bases from V and 8 bases from J, with 19 bases in between. The CDR3 spans 14 residues. Germline V gene lookup returns CDR1 WSHSY and CDR2 SAAADI. The CDR3, as DNA: TGCGCCAGCAGCGCCTCGACTGCCCAGGAAACCCAGTACTTC. It translates to CASSASTAQETQYF.

The rearrangement joins TRBV18 to TRBJ1-1; D is possibly TRBD1 (5 bases). Germline V gene sequence: CDR1 KGHSH, CDR2 LQKENI. CDR3 size: 16 residues. Between the trimmed V and J ends, which lost 3 bases and 4 bases, there was a span of 18 bases. CDR3 amino acids: CASSPGLTGGSTEAFF. Here the CDR3 DNA reads TGTGCCAGCTCACCCGGGCTGACGGGGGGGAGCACTGAAGCTTTCTTT. Full variable domain (remainder filled in from reference TRBV18 and TRBJ1-1): NAGVMQNPRHLVRRRGQEARLRCSPMKGHSHVYWYRQLPEEGLKFMVYLQKENIIDESGMPKERFSAEFPKEGPSILRIQQVVRGDSAAYFCASSPGLTGGSTEAFFGQGTRLTVV.

The chain is built from TRBV30 and TRBJ2-7; 7 bases map to TRBD2. With V trimmed by 0 bases and J by 0 bases, 5 bases remained unmatched. Germline CDR1 and CDR2: GTSNPN and SVGIG (reference sequence). This CDR3 comprises 15 residues. CDR3 amino acids: CAWSVGAGPSYEQYF. CDR3 DNA sequence: TGTGCCTGGAGTGTAGGAGCGGGGCCCTCCTACGAGCAGTACTTC.

The chain carries TRBV7-8 and TRBJ1-4, with D hard to call. The CDR3 runs to 15 residues. The V and J ends lost 5 bases and 7 bases respectively, with 17 bases between them. Per the germline V gene, CDR1 is SGHVS and CDR2 is FQNEAQ. Here the CDR3 reads CASSSSGGSGEKLFF. CDR3 in DNA: TGTGCCAGCAGCAGTAGTGGAGGGTCAGGTGAAAAACTGTTTTTT.

The chain combines TRBV11-3 with TRBJ2-7; 8 bases are a match to TRBD2. The CDR3 spans 17 residues. J gave up 7 bases and V 0 bases, and 14 bases lay outside the gene matches. From germline, CDR1 is SGHNT and CDR2 YENEEA. For the CDR3, the DNA is TGTGCCAGCAGCTTAGACATAGGACTAGCAGACCACTTTGAGCAGTACTTC. Amino acids: CASSLDIGLADHFEQYF.

This chain connects TRBV7-9 to TRBJ2-7; maybe TRBD1 (5 bases). The CDR3 has 13 amino acids. Trimming pared 4 bases from V and 6 bases from J, leaving 13 bases between. Germline V CDR1 and CDR2: SEHNR, FQNEAQ (reference sequence). The CDR3 sequence: CASSSLGVGEQYV. CDR3 sequence (DNA): TGTGCCAGCAGCTCCCTAGGGGTGGGCGAGCAGTACGTC.

This rearrangement joins TRBV5-1 to TRBJ2-1; the match to TRBD2 covers 8 bases. In germline, CDR1 is SGHRS, CDR2 YFSETQ. The CDR3 has 16 amino acids. Unmatched junction bases numbered 15, after V lost 4 bases and J lost 9 bases. CDR3: CASSLLLSGRGGEQFF. The CDR3 DNA reads as TGCGCCAGCAGCCTACTACTGAGCGGGAGAGGAGGTGAGCAGTTCTTC.

CDR3 nucleotides: TGTGCCAGCAGTGGACAAAACATAGGGACACCTTACAATGAGCAGTTCTTC. This gives the protein CASSGQNIGTPYNEQFF. This rearrangement joins TRBV25-1 to TRBJ2-1; tentative D call: TRBD1 (6 bases). V was cut by 4 bases and J by 4 bases, with 20 bases left in between. This CDR3 region has 17 residues. Germline CDR1 reads MGHDK; CDR2 reads SYGVNS.